The source of this T cell receptor beta chain is a study of T cells of healthy individuals. TCRdb re-called the 5' RACE reads through MiXCR, storing one row per CDR3 protein. Found here are approximately 50,000 distinct CDR3 sequences, roughly 14% of them singletons; the top ten hold 16%. The CDR3 contains 17 residues. The germline V gene encodes CDR1 MNHEY and CDR2 SVGAGI. Germline trimming cut 5 bases from V and 2 bases from J; bases unmatched to any gene: 10. This clonotype was detected ten times or more. The V and J genes are TRBV6-5 and TRBJ2-3, with 10 bases lining up with TRBD2. This TCR was sampled from a human donor in good health. CDR3 in DNA: TGTGCCAGCAGTGGAAGCGGGAGGGCGCTTCTCACAGATACGCAGTATTTT. Encoded protein: CASSGSGRALLTDTQYF.